The rows below give T cell receptor beta chains drawn from one sample of a study of cytomegalovirus exposure and HLA in healthy donors. This table comes from immunoSEQ multiplex PCR, and its TCRdb copy is limited to in-frame clones, with some not included. The sample records about 140,000 clones, around 76% being singletons. The sample taken for sequencing was PBMCs. The receptor set was obtained from a male donor in good health and CMV-seronegative. Both conserved end residues are part of each CDR3. The listing skips clone size in some rows; elsewhere it reads once, few, many or a size class.

CDR3aa | abundance | j_gene | v_gene
CASSPIRGTGKKDTEAFF | NA | TRBJ1-1 | TRBV7-9
CAWSSGLAGGRETQYF | NA | TRBJ2-5 | TRBV30
CASRPDRTGAVGTQYF | NA | TRBJ2-5 | TRBV28
CASSPTPIGETQYF | NA | TRBJ2-5 | TRBV4-3
CASSYVGTEAFF | NA | TRBJ1-1 | TRBV5-6
CASSPTGYGAFF | NA | TRBJ1-1 | TRBV7-2
CSTKSGAYEQYF | once | TRBJ2-7 | TRBV29-1
CASSDSAVTSTDTQYF | NA | TRBJ2-3 | TRBV10-2
CASRVAGEVTQYF | few | TRBJ2-5 | TRBV6-5
CASRTEIQEQPQHF | NA | TRBJ1-5 | TRBV19
CASSQDGTGYEQYF | NA | TRBJ2-7 | TRBV4-1
CASYLTGERDEQFF | NA | TRBJ2-1 | TRBV27
CASSLVHEGTQYF | few | TRBJ2-5 | TRBV5-1
CASSFPSGDYEQYF | NA | TRBJ2-7 | TRBV7-2
CASSLRGEQYF | few | TRBJ2-7 | TRBV7-9
CASSQVQGTDTQYF | NA | TRBJ2-3 | TRBV4-1
CASSLGHSTDTQYF | NA | TRBJ2-3 | TRBV5-1
CASSTNTGLVHEQFF | few | TRBJ2-1 | TRBV5-1
CAWRTGGTEKLFF | NA | TRBJ1-4 | TRBV30
CASSAQPTGSPQHF | NA | TRBJ1-5 | TRBV9
CASQGGSNEKLFF | NA | TRBJ1-4 | TRBV30
CASRRPGQRSYEQYF | NA | TRBJ2-7 | TRBV6-1
CASSLADRGPPPYNEQFF | once | TRBJ2-1 | TRBV5-4
CSVGQADGYTF | NA | TRBJ1-2 | TRBV29-1
CASSESGQVDYGYTF | NA | TRBJ1-2 | TRBV6-4
CASWDTYYEQYF | NA | TRBJ2-7 | TRBV7-9
CSSSHPGQGSEKLFF | NA | TRBJ1-4 | TRBV7-9